The 7 T cell receptor beta chains listed next were all sequenced from one sample in a study of blood T cell repertoires in COVID-19 (dated by TCRdb to the early 2020s). The method was the immunoSEQ multiplex PCR assay. As stored in TCRdb, this immuneACCESS dataset retains in-frame rearrangements with V and J assigned. A fraction of the clones does not appear; measured against another copy, unresolved V genes explain less than half of the discrepancy, and the remainder lacks a known reason. This sample comprises roughly 150,000 clones, around 80% of them detected only once. The ten largest clones take up approximately 3.6% of the sample. The sequencing input was PBMCs or T cells enriched from blood (not recorded which). These receptors all stem from a woman between 55 and 75 years old who had recovered from COVID-19.

The genes are TRBV6-2 or TRBV6-3 and TRBJ1-2; D perhaps matches TRBD1 (6 bases). From germline, CDR1 is MNHEY and CDR2 SVGEGT. There are 16 residues in the CDR3. V lost 5 bases to trimming and J lost 1 base, with 17 bases between them. The CDR3 loop reads CASSPPIWDNNYGYTF. CDR3 coding DNA: TGTGCCAGCAGTCCACCCATTTGGGACAATAACTATGGCTACACCTTC.

This rearrangement joins TRBV30 to TRBJ2-7; 7 bases align to TRBD2. From germline, CDR1 is GTSNPN and CDR2 SVGIG (reference sequence). J lost 3 bases, V lost 1 base, and 6 bases had no gene match. This CDR3 is 14 amino acids long. CDR3 sequence (DNA): TGTGCCTGGAGTGGGGGAGGGGCCGACTACGAGCAGTACTTC. Translation gives CAWSGGGADYEQYF.

J is TRBJ1-5 and V is TRBV12-3 or TRBV12-4, with D uncertain. This CDR3 is 11 amino acids long. With 6 bases removed from V and 11 bases from J, the gap between germline ends came to 11 bases. The CDR3 here is CASSQQDTQHF. The CDR3 DNA follows: TGTGCCAGCAGCCAGCAGGATACCCAGCATTTT.

The V and J genes are TRBV2 and TRBJ2-1; D unclear. Looked up from germline, CDR1 is SNHLY and CDR2 is FYNNEI. This CDR3 is built from 13 residues. V dropped 6 bases and J dropped 11 bases, with 17 bases sitting between them. The CDR3 sequence: CASSDTQAHQQFF. In DNA form, the CDR3 reads TGTGCCAGCAGCGACACCCAGGCTCATCAGCAGTTCTTC.

The V and J genes are TRBV5-1 and TRBJ1-1; the D is unclear. The CDR3 spans 13 residues. Germline loops: CDR1 SGHRS, CDR2 YFSETQ. V gave up 4 bases and J gave up 1 base, with 8 bases separating them. The CDR3, as DNA: TGCGCCAGCAGCCCGTCTTGGAACACTGAAGCTTTCTTT. Translation gives CASSPSWNTEAFF. Full variable domain (missing parts from reference TRBV5-1 and TRBJ1-1): KAGVTQTPRYLIKTRGQQVTLSCSPISGHRSVSWYQQTPGQGLQFLFEYFSETQRNKGNFPGRFSGRQFSNSRSEMNVSTLELGDSALYLCASSPSWNTEAFFGQGTRLTVV.

In its sample, this clone was seen once. The V call is TRBV25-1, the J call TRBJ2-2, with D possibly TRBD1 on 6 matching bases. V lost 3 bases to trimming and J lost 6 bases, with 11 bases between them. The CDR3 loop spans 14 amino acids. Germline CDR1 and CDR2: MGHDK and SYGVNS. This chain's CDR3 is CASSEAPGAGELFF. Here the CDR3 DNA reads TGTGCCAGCAGTGAGGCGCCAGGGGCCGGGGAGCTGTTTTTT.

This clone was seen only a few times. The rearrangement joins TRBV2 to TRBJ2-5, with D possibly being TRBD1 (5 bases). This CDR3 is 13 amino acids long. V was shortened by 7 bases and J by 1 base, with 10 bases between the two germline ends. CDR1 and CDR2 (germline): SNHLY, FYNNEI. CDR3 sequence reads: CASNGQGQETQYF. The DNA of the CDR3 is TGTGCCAGCAACGGGCAGGGCCAAGAGACCCAGTACTTC.